Listed below are T cell receptor beta chains from one sample, sequenced in a study of blood T cell repertoires in COVID-19. Clones were sequenced by immunoSEQ multiplex PCR, and TCRdb holds only the in-frame ones, with some missing. The sample comprises fewer than 350,000 clones, 80% to 85% of which are singletons, and 2.5% to 3% rests with the top ten. Sequenced input: peripheral blood. The receptors come from a woman in her fifties or sixties with active or convalescent COVID-19. Both conserved end residues are part of each CDR3. D genes are given only for firm matches. Only some rows state a clone size, as once, few, many or a class for expanded clones.

>TRBD1|TRBV10-3|-|TRBJ1-2
TGTGCCATCAGTGAGTCTCGGCAGGGGGACTATGGCTACACCTTC
CAISESRQGDYGYTF
>-|TRBV7-9|few|TRBJ1-3
TGTGCCAGCAGTTTAGACAGCCTAAGCTCTGGAAACACCATATATTTT
CASSLDSLSSGNTIYF
>TRBD1|TRBV5-4|-|TRBJ1-1
TGTGCCAGCAGCACCTCTCCGACAGGGGGATTTGAAGCTTTCTTT
CASSTSPTGGFEAFF
>-|TRBV7-6|-|TRBJ2-3
TGTGCCAGCAGCTTAGCGCGGAATACGCAGTATTTT
CASSLARNTQYF
>-|TRBV18|-|TRBJ1-1
TGTGCCAGCTCACAAGGGACAATAGGGACTGAAGCTTTCTTT
CASSQGTIGTEAFF
>-|TRBV5-4|-|TRBJ1-6
TGTGCCAGCAGCTTGGACCAGGATTCACCCCTCCACTTT
CASSLDQDSPLHF
>-|TRBV27|-|TRBJ1-1
TGTGCCAGCTCCCTAAACAGGAATGGGCAAGCTTTCTTT
CASSLNRNGQAFF
>-|TRBV21-1|-|TRBJ2-6
TGTGCCAGCAGCAAAGAGGGCAGGGGATCCGCTGGGGCCAACGTCCTGACTTTC
CASSKEGRGSAGANVLTF
>-|TRBV11-2|-|TRBJ1-5
TGTGCCAGCACCTCACGACAGTATAGCAATCAGCCCCAGCATTTT
CASTSRQYSNQPQHF
>-|TRBV2|-|TRBJ2-7
TGTGCCAGCAGTGAAGGGACAAGTTACGAGCAGTACTTC
CASSEGTSYEQYF
>-|TRBV12-2|-|TRBJ1-5
TGTGCAAGTCGCTTAGCGAGGGGCAGGGGGCACCAGCCCCAGCATTTT
CASRLARGRGHQPQHF
>-|TRBV9|-|TRBJ1-5
TGTGCCAGCAGCGTAGGTTCGGGGAAGGATCAGCCCCAGCATTTT
CASSVGSGKDQPQHF
>-|TRBV19|-|TRBJ1-5
TGTGCCAGTAGTGGACCTGGAGGGGATGTGCCCCAGCATTTT
CASSGPGGDVPQHF
>-|TRBV5-4|once|TRBJ2-3
TGTGCCAGCAGCGCCCCCCGCGGAGGGGGGGCAGATACGCAGTATTTT
CASSAPRGGGADTQYF
>-|TRBV12-5|-|TRBJ2-3
TGTGCTAGTGCCGCGTGGGCTTCTAGCACAGATACGCAGTATTTT
CASAAWASSTDTQYF
>-|TRBV19|-|TRBJ1-4
TGTGCCAGTAATAAGGGGACTAATGAAAAACTGTTTTTT
CASNKGTNEKLFF
>TRBD1|TRBV27|-|TRBJ1-5
TGTGCCAGCAGTCCGGGACAGGGGAATCAGCCCCAGCATTTT
CASSPGQGNQPQHF
>-|TRBV18|-|TRBJ2-1
TGTGCCAGCTCGAGGACCGGGACTTCATCGTCTCCCCGCTACAATGAGCAGTTCTTC
CASSRTGTSSSPRYNEQFF
>-|TRBV10-3|-|TRBJ2-3
TGTGCCATCAGTGAGTCTAGCGGCACAGATACGCAGTATTTT
CAISESSGTDTQYF
>-|TRBV1|-|TRBJ1-2
TGCACCAGCAGCCAAGATTGTGAAGGGACAGCCCCGCTTTTTCCCTATGGCTACACCTTC
CTSSQDCEGTAPLFPYGYTF
>TRBD1|TRBV30|-|TRBJ2-7
TGTGCCTGGAGGACAGGGGGCTACGAGCAGTACTTC
CAWRTGGYEQYF
>TRBD1|TRBV9|-|TRBJ1-5
TGTGCCAGCAGCGTAGGGGACAGGGTTTCTCAGCCCCAGCATTTT
CASSVGDRVSQPQHF
>-|TRBV10-2|once|TRBJ1-2
TGCGCCAGCAGTGTAACGCAGGGGGGCTACACCTTC
CASSVTQGGYTF
>-|TRBV10-2|-|TRBJ2-5
TGCGCCAGCAGTGAAGAACCTAGCAGGGAGACCCAGTACTTC
CASSEEPSRETQYF
>TRBD1|TRBV2|once|TRBJ2-5
TGTGCCAGCAGAGGGACAGAGCAAGAGACCCAGTACTTC
CASRGTEQETQYF
>-|TRBV28|-|TRBJ1-2
TGTGCCAGCAGTTTATCTCAGATAAACTATGGCTACACCTTC
CASSLSQINYGYTF
>TRBD1|TRBV9|few|TRBJ1-1
TGTGCCAGCAGCGTCGGGACAGGGGGAAGCGTTGAAGCTTTCTTT
CASSVGTGGSVEAFF
>-|TRBV9|-|TRBJ2-5
TGTGCCAGCAGCGTAGGGGGGCACTTGCAAGAGACCCAGTACTTC
CASSVGGHLQETQYF
>-|TRBV7-3|-|TRBJ2-1
TGTGCCAGCAGTTGGGACTCGGGTTTTGGTGAGCAGTTCTTC
CASSWDSGFGEQFF
>-|TRBV7-9|-|TRBJ1-1
TGTGCCAGCAGCCCCCTTCTGTCCGTGAACACTGAAGCTTTCTTT
CASSPLLSVNTEAFF
>-|TRBV3-1/TRBV3-2|-|TRBJ1-6
TGTGCCAGCAGCCAACGGACAGCAGCTAATTCACCCCTCCACTTT
CASSQRTAANSPLHF
>-|TRBV7-8|-|TRBJ2-7
TGTGCCAGCAGCTTAGGGCGGTCCTACGAGCAGTACTTC
CASSLGRSYEQYF
>TRBD2|TRBV5-1|once|TRBJ2-3
TGCGCCAGCAGCTTGAAACTAGCGGGTAGCACAGATACGCAGTATTTT
CASSLKLAGSTDTQYF
>TRBD2|TRBV4-2|-|TRBJ2-7
TGTGCCAGCAGCCAAGATTCAGCGGGACCATCCTACGAGCAGTACTTC
CASSQDSAGPSYEQYF
>-|TRBV5-4|-|TRBJ2-1
TGTGCCAGCAGCCCGGGACATGGTGAGCAGTTCTTC
CASSPGHGEQFF
>TRBD2|TRBV6-2/TRBV6-3|-|TRBJ2-3
TGTGCCAGCAGCTGGACTAGTAGAACAGATACGCAGTATTTT
CASSWTSRTDTQYF
>-|TRBV7-9|few|TRBJ1-1
TGTGCCAGCAGCTCGGGACTGACCATGAACACTGAAGCTTTCTTT
CASSSGLTMNTEAFF
>-|TRBV9|once|TRBJ1-5
TGTGCCAGCAGCGTAGGAGGTCTCAATCAGCCCCAGCATTTT
CASSVGGLNQPQHF
>-|TRBV19|-|TRBJ2-4
TGTGCCAGTAGGACCAGGACACAATCCCTACCGGAGACCAAAAACATTCAGTACTTC
CASRTRTQSLPETKNIQYF
>TRBD1|TRBV10-2|-|TRBJ2-3
TGCGCCAGCACGAGGCAGGGGGGCACAGATACGCAGTATTTT
CASTRQGGTDTQYF
>-|TRBV6-5|-|TRBJ2-5
TGTGCCAGCAGTTACTTTGGCAGTCAAGAGACCCAGTACTTC
CASSYFGSQETQYF
>-|TRBV28|-|TRBJ2-3
TGTGCCAGCAGTTTTCCTGGAGACACAGATACGCAGTATTTT
CASSFPGDTDTQYF
>-|TRBV6-2/TRBV6-3|-|TRBJ2-5
TGTGCCAGCAGTTATCGGTACCAAGAGACCCAGTACTTC
CASSYRYQETQYF
>-|TRBV10-1|-|TRBJ1-1
TGCGCCAGCAGTGAGGGGGGGGAGAGCACTGAAGCTTTCTTT
CASSEGGESTEAFF
>TRBD2|TRBV11-2|-|TRBJ2-7
TGTGCCAGCAGCTTAGAGGGGAGGAGCGGGGACGAGCAGTACTTC
CASSLEGRSGDEQYF
>-|TRBV11-2|-|TRBJ1-1
TGTGCCAGCAGCTTAAACAGGAACACTGAAGCTTTCTTT
CASSLNRNTEAFF
>-|TRBV19|-|TRBJ1-3
TGTGCCAGTAGTCGCCCGGCCGGCAGGGACTCTGGAAACACCATATATTTT
CASSRPAGRDSGNTIYF
>-|TRBV7-2|-|TRBJ1-5
TGTGCCAGCAGCCGCGGCGGGGGAGGCAATCAGCCCCAGCATTTT
CASSRGGGGNQPQHF
>-|TRBV29-1|once|TRBJ1-3
TGCAGCGTGGGCCATGAGTCCGGAAACACCATATATTTT
CSVGHESGNTIYF
>TRBD2|TRBV4-2|few|TRBJ2-2
TGTGCCAGCAGCCAAGATAAGCGGGGGTACCCGGAGCTGTTTTTT
CASSQDKRGYPELFF
>-|TRBV5-1|few|TRBJ1-5
TGCGCCAGCAGCTTGTCCGGGGCGGAGGGGCAGCCCCAGCATTTT
CASSLSGAEGQPQHF
>TRBD1|TRBV5-1|-|TRBJ1-1
TGCGCCAGCAGCCCGGACAGGCCTAACACTGAAGCTTTCTTT
CASSPDRPNTEAFF
>-|TRBV3-1/TRBV3-2|many|TRBJ2-7
TGTGCCAGCAGCGAAAGCCGTGGCTCCTACGAGCAGTACTTC
CASSESRGSYEQYF
>TRBD1|TRBV5-1|-|TRBJ2-1
TGCGCCAGCAGCTCCTTGACAGGGACGTCTGGCAATGAGCAGTTCTTC
CASSSLTGTSGNEQFF
>-|TRBV27|-|TRBJ2-7
TGTGCCAGCAGTCCGGGACATAGCCCCCCAAACGAGCAGTACTTC
CASSPGHSPPNEQYF
>-|TRBV7-9|-|TRBJ2-5
TGTGCCAGCAGCTTAGCTCAGGGTCGGGAGACCCAGTACTTC
CASSLAQGRETQYF
>TRBD2|TRBV6-4|-|TRBJ2-3
TGTGCCAGCAGTGAAGCCGCGGGGGGGCCAGATACGCAGTATTTT
CASSEAAGGPDTQYF
>TRBD1|TRBV28|-|TRBJ2-7
TGTGCCAGCAGGGCGACAGGGGAGGAGTACGAGCAGTACTTC
CASRATGEEYEQYF
>-|TRBV4-1|-|TRBJ1-2
TGCGCCAGCAGCCTCCCTGGCGGCGGCTATGGCTACACCTTC
CASSLPGGGYGYTF
>-|TRBV12-3/TRBV12-4|once|TRBJ2-7
TGTGCCAGCAGTTCCCTGTTTGGGAGCGAGCAGTACTTC
CASSSLFGSEQYF